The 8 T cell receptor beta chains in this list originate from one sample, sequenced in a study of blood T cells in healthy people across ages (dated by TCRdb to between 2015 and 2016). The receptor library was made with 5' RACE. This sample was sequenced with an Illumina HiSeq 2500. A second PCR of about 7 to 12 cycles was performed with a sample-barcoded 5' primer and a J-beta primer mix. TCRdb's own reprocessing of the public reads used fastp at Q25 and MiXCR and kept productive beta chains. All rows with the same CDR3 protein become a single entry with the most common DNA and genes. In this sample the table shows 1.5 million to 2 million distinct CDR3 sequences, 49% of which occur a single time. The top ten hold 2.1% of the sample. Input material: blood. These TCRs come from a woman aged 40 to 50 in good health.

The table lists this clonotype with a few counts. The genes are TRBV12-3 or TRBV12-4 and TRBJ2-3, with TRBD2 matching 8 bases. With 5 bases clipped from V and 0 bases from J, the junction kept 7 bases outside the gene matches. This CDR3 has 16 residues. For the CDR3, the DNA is TGTGCCAGCAGTCTGGGACTAGACGTTAGCACAGATACGCAGTATTTT. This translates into CASSLGLDVSTDTQYF.

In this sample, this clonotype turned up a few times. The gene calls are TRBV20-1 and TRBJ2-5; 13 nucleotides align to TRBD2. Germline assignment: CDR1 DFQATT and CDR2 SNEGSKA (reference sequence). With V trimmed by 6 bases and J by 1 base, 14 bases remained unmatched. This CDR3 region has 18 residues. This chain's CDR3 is CSAQVLGLAGRLQETQYF. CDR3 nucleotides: TGCAGTGCCCAAGTTCTGGGACTAGCGGGGCGACTCCAAGAGACCCAGTACTTC.

The CDR3 DNA follows: TGTGCCAGCAGTTTAGTCATCGGACAGGGGTGGGACAGCTCCTATAATTCACCCCTCCACTTT. Translating it yields CASSLVIGQGWDSSYNSPLHF. The chain employs TRBV12-3 or TRBV12-4 and TRBJ1-6; 9 bases line up with TRBD1. The junction had 13 bases not matched to a gene; V was cut back by 1 base and J by 0 bases. This CDR3 region has 21 residues.

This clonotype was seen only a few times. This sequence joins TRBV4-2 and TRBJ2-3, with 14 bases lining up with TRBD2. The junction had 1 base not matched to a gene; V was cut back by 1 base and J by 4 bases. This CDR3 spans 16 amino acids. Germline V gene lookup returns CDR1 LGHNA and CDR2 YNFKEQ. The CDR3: CASSQAGLAGADTQYF. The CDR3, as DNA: TGTGCCAGCAGCCAAGCGGGACTAGCGGGGGCAGATACGCAGTATTTT.

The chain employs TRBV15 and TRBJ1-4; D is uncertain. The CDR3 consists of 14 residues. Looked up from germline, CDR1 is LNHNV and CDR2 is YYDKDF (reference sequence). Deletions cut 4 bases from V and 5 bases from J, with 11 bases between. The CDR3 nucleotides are TGTGCCACCAGCACGCGAACCGTCAATGAAAAACTGTTTTTT. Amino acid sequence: CATSTRTVNEKLFF.

The CDR3 DNA sequence: TGTGCCAGCAGGAGGGGTAGCGGGGGAGAAGGAGATACGCAGTATTTT. This sequence encodes CASRRGSGGEGDTQYF. This sequence joins TRBV6-1 and TRBJ2-3; 9 positions match TRBD2. Germline loops: CDR1 MNHNS, CDR2 SASEGT. V dropped 6 bases and J dropped 5; count of bases not matched to a gene: 12. The CDR3 is 16 amino acids.

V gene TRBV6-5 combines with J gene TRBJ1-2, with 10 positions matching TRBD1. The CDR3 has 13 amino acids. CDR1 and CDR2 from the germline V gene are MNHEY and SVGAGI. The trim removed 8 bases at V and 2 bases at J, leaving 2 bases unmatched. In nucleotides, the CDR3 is TGTGCCAGCGGGGACAGGGGCAACTATGGCTACACCTTC. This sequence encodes CASGDRGNYGYTF.

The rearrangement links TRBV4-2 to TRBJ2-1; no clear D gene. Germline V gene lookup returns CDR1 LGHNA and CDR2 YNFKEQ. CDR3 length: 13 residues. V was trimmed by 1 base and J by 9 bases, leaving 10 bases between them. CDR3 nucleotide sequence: TGTGCCAGCAGCCAAGGGGTCCCGGGTGAGCAGTTCTTC. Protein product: CASSQGVPGEQFF.